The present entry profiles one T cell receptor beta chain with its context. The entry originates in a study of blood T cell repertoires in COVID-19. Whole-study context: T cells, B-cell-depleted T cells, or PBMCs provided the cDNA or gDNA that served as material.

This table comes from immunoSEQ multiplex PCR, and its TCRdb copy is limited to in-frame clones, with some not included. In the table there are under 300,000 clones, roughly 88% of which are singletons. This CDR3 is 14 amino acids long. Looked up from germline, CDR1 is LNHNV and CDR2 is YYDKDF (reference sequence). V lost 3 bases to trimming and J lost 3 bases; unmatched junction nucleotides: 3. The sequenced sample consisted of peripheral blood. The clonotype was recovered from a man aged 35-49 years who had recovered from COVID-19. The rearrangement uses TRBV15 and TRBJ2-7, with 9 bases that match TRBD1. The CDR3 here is CATSRDRGGYEQYF. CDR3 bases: TGTGCCACCAGCAGGGACAGGGGTGGCTACGAGCAGTACTTC. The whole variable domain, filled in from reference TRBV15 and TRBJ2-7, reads DAMVIQNPRYQVTQFGKPVTLSCSQTLNHNVMYWYQQKSSQAPKLLFHYYDKDFNNEADTPDNFQSRRPNTSFCFLDIRSPGLGDTAMYLCATSRDRGGYEQYFGPGTRLTVT.